These 23 T cell receptor beta chains were all obtained from the same sample, sequenced in a study of technical replicates of blood from several donors. TCRdb keeps only in-frame clones here, not all; method: immunoSEQ multiplex PCR. The data hold tens of thousands of clones, with 90% to 95% observed a single time. Input material: T cells isolated from PBMCs. The receptors come from a human donor in good health.

The V call is TRBV29-1, the J call TRBJ2-7, with 9 bases lining up with TRBD1. The V segment lost 0 bases and the J segment 5 bases; nucleotides outside the gene matches: 2. Germline-derived CDR1 and CDR2 are SQVTM and ANQGSEA. The CDR3 has 13 residues. The CDR3 bases are TGCAGCGTTGAAGAAGACAGGGGGAACGAGCAGTACTTC. It is translated as CSVEEDRGNEQYF.

This clone was seen only once. The chain joins TRBV6-1 to TRBJ2-3, with TRBD2 matching over 9 bases. This CDR3 contains 16 residues. V shed 2 bases, J shed 3 bases, and the junction held 6 bases outside the gene matches. CDR1 MNHNS and CDR2 SASEGT come from the germline V gene. The CDR3 DNA is TGTGCCAGCAGTGAACCCGCGGGGGGGCCAACAGATACGCAGTATTTT. It encodes CASSEPAGGPTDTQYF.

The chain joins TRBV9 to TRBJ1-3; unclear D gene. CDR3 length: 15 amino acids. CDR1 SGDLS and CDR2 YYNGEE come from the germline V gene. Trimming pared 4 bases from V and 4 bases from J, leaving 15 bases between. In DNA form, the CDR3 reads TGTGCCAGCAGCTTCGACACGACCACGGGAAACACCATATATTTT. It yields the protein CASSFDTTTGNTIYF.

This clone was counted a single time. The chain joins TRBV7-9 to TRBJ2-1, with D possibly TRBD2 on 5 matching bases. This CDR3 has 13 amino acids. Germline CDR1 and CDR2: SEHNR and FQNEAQ (reference sequence). V was cut by 3 bases and J by 6 bases, with 9 bases left in between. The CDR3 loop reads CASSLSGINEQFF. The CDR3 nucleotides are TGTGCCAGCAGCTTGTCGGGGATCAATGAGCAGTTCTTC.

This clone was seen once. The chain employs TRBV5-1 and TRBJ2-7; 7 bases agree with TRBD1. Trimming took 4 bases from V and 5 from J; bases not matched to a gene: 9. Germline V gene data show CDR1 as SGHRS and CDR2 as YFSETQ. This CDR3 is 14 amino acids long. CDR3 in DNA: TGCGCCAGCAGCGTATTGACAGGGAAGGACGAGCAGTACTTC. Its protein product is CASSVLTGKDEQYF.

The rearrangement links TRBV7-9 to TRBJ2-7; 7 bases are a match to TRBD2. The trim removed 5 bases at V and 3 bases at J, leaving 7 bases unmatched. The CDR3 contains 14 residues. Germline V CDR1 and CDR2: SEHNR, FQNEAQ (reference sequence). The CDR3 region has the DNA TGTGCCAGCAGCCCGCAAGCGGGACTCTACGAGCAGTACTTC. Amino acid sequence: CASSPQAGLYEQYF.

V usage is TRBV7-9 and J usage is TRBJ2-1, with 13 bases matching TRBD2. The CDR3 is 17 residues long. The germline V gene has CDR1 SEHNR and CDR2 FQNEAQ (reference sequence). The junction had 11 bases not matched to a gene; V was cut back by 5 bases and J by 7 bases. CDR3 coding DNA: TGTGCCAGCAGCGCCCAACTAGCGGGGGGGCCAGGGAATGAGCAGTTCTTC. Amino acid sequence: CASSAQLAGGPGNEQFF.

The chain couples TRBV11-3 to TRBJ1-2; tentatively, D is TRBD1 (5 bases). This CDR3 contains 13 residues. CDR1 and CDR2 from the germline V gene are SGHNT and YENEEA. The ends were cut back, 0 bases at V and 6 bases at J, with 8 bases in the middle. CDR3 DNA: TGTGCCAGCAGCTTAGAACAGGACCATGGCTACACCTTC. Its translation is CASSLEQDHGYTF.

V is TRBV7-6 and J is TRBJ2-7; the D gene is possibly TRBD2 (5 bases). Trimming removed 2 bases at V and 4 bases at J, with 15 bases between. The CDR3 has 15 amino acids. CDR1 is SGHVS and CDR2 is FNYEAQ in the germline V gene. The CDR3 loop reads CASSLSNGVLYEQYF. The CDR3 nucleotides read TGTGCCAGCAGCTTAAGTAACGGGGTACTTTACGAGCAGTACTTC.

This chain links TRBV6-1 with TRBJ1-4; 9 positions match TRBD1. J lost 3 bases, V lost 6 bases, and 5 bases had no gene match. The germline CDR1 and CDR2 sequences are MNHNS and SASEGT. The length of the CDR3 is 15 residues. The chain's CDR3 is CASSGDREANEKLFF. CDR3 nucleotides: TGTGCCAGCAGCGGGGACAGGGAGGCTAATGAAAAACTGTTTTTT.

The V gene is TRBV2, the J gene TRBJ1-5; possibly TRBD1 for D (6 bases). V lost 6 bases and J lost 3, with 12 bases in between. CDR1 is SNHLY, CDR2 FYNNEI, per germline. This CDR3 spans 14 amino acids. The CDR3 DNA follows: TGTGCCAGCAGACATCGACAGGACAATCAGCCCCAGCATTTT. The encoded protein is CASRHRQDNQPQHF. The full variable domain, in which reference TRBV2 and TRBJ1-5 provide the parts outside the CDR3, is EPEVTQTPSHQVTQMGQEVILRCVPISNHLYFYWYRQILGQKVEFLVSFYNNEISEKSEIFDDQFSVERPDGSNFTLKIRSTKLEDSAMYFCASRHRQDNQPQHFGDGTRLSIL.

The chain combines TRBV5-1 with TRBJ2-7; 9 nucleotides agree with TRBD2. The CDR3 is made up of 15 amino acids. Germline V gene lookup returns CDR1 SGHRS and CDR2 YFSETQ. With 1 base clipped from V and 3 bases from J, the junction kept 5 bases outside the gene matches. The CDR3 DNA sequence: TGCGCCAGCAGCTTGACTAGCGGGTCGAACTACGAGCAGTACTTC. This translates into CASSLTSGSNYEQYF.

The V call is TRBV5-1, the J call TRBJ2-5; 7 bases are shared with TRBD2. The CDR3 is 15 amino acids. Germline V gene data show CDR1 as SGHRS and CDR2 as YFSETQ. Unmatched junction bases numbered 2, after V lost 0 bases and J lost 0 bases. The CDR3 DNA reads as TGCGCCAGCAGCTTGGGCAGCGGGAACCAAGAGACCCAGTACTTC. Translating it yields CASSLGSGNQETQYF. The full variable domain, its missing parts supplied by reference TRBV5-1 and TRBJ2-5, is KAGVTQTPRYLIKTRGQQVTLSCSPISGHRSVSWYQQTPGQGLQFLFEYFSETQRNKGNFPGRFSGRQFSNSRSEMNVSTLELGDSALYLCASSLGSGNQETQYFGPGTRLLVL.

The rearrangement joins TRBV12-5 to TRBJ1-5; D perhaps matches TRBD1 (6 bases). Germline V gives CDR1 LGHNT, CDR2 FRNRAP. With 5 bases removed from V and 2 bases from J, the gap between germline ends came to 22 bases. The CDR3 consists of 18 residues. This CDR3 is CASGPSGGALSRNQPQHF. CDR3 bases: TGTGCTAGTGGTCCGTCGGGGGGGGCCCTAAGTCGCAATCAGCCCCAGCATTTT.

This chain joins TRBV2 and TRBJ1-1; TRBD1 might be the D (6 bases). CDR3 size: 14 residues. The germline V gene encodes CDR1 SNHLY and CDR2 FYNNEI. V gave up 6 bases and J gave up 3 bases, with 14 bases separating them. The CDR3 DNA is TGTGCCAGCAGGGAGGGGGGGGCTGACACTGAAGCTTTCTTT. This translates into CASREGGADTEAFF.

The chain couples TRBV5-8 to TRBJ2-5; 9 positions match TRBD1. The CDR3 is 12 amino acids. Trimming removed 10 bases from V and 3 bases from J; junction bases left unmatched: 4. Germline V gene data show CDR1 as SGHTS and CDR2 as YDEGEE. CDR3 sequence: CAGQGREETQYF. The CDR3 DNA follows: TGTGCCGGACAGGGGAGGGAAGAGACCCAGTACTTC.

This chain uses TRBV6-1 with TRBJ1-5; D possibly corresponds to TRBD1 (6 bases). The CDR3 is 14 residues long. Germline CDR1 is MNHNS and CDR2 is SASEGT. V shed 4 bases and J shed 3 bases, with 10 bases lying between them. The CDR3 spells CASSGTGINQPQHF. CDR3 DNA sequence: TGTGCCAGCAGTGGAACAGGGATCAATCAGCCCCAGCATTTT.

The V and J genes are TRBV19 and TRBJ2-7, with 7 bases matching TRBD2. The CDR3 covers 13 residues. Germline V lookup: CDR1 LNHDA, CDR2 SQIVND (reference sequence). Trimming removed 5 bases from V and 0 bases from J; junction bases left unmatched: 1. CDR3: CASSGGSSYEQYF. CDR3 nucleotide sequence: TGTGCCAGTAGTGGCGGGAGCTCCTACGAGCAGTACTTC.

The gene calls are TRBV10-1 and TRBJ2-3; D is tentatively TRBD1 or TRBD2 (6 bases each). V was shortened by 6 bases and J by 3 bases, with 13 bases between the two germline ends. Germline CDR1 is WNHNN and CDR2 is SYGVQD (reference sequence). This CDR3 region has 14 residues. CDR3 nucleotides: TGCGCCAGCAGCGAGGACAGCGGGACAGATACGCAGTATTTT. It codes for CASSEDSGTDTQYF.

CDR3 sequence (DNA): TGTGCCAGCACCCTACCGAGGGACAGGGGTGGGAATGAGCAGTTCTTC. Protein: CASTLPRDRGGNEQFF. This chain links TRBV7-8 with TRBJ2-1, with TRBD1 matching 10 bases. The V gene's germline CDR1 is SGHVS and CDR2 FQNEAQ. This CDR3 has 16 amino acids. With 7 bases clipped from V and 7 bases from J, the junction kept 13 bases outside the gene matches.

The rearrangement joins TRBV6-1 to TRBJ2-3; D perhaps matches TRBD2 (6 bases). The CDR3 loop spans 15 amino acids. Deletions cut 1 base from V and 2 bases from J, with 10 bases between. Germline CDR1 MNHNS, CDR2 SASEGT. The CDR3 is CASSEVADSTDTQYF. The CDR3 DNA sequence: TGTGCCAGCAGTGAAGTAGCGGACTCCACAGATACGCAGTATTTT.

This clone has a single count. The rearrangement joins TRBV5-1 to TRBJ2-3; no reliable D call. This CDR3 is 14 amino acids long. Germline V gives CDR1 SGHRS, CDR2 YFSETQ. Trimming removed 0 bases from V and 2 bases from J, with 7 bases in between. CDR3 DNA sequence: TGCGCCAGCAGCTTGGGACACGACACAGATACGCAGTATTTT. This encodes CASSLGHDTDTQYF. Full variable domain (missing parts from reference TRBV5-1 and TRBJ2-3): KAGVTQTPRYLIKTRGQQVTLSCSPISGHRSVSWYQQTPGQGLQFLFEYFSETQRNKGNFPGRFSGRQFSNSRSEMNVSTLELGDSALYLCASSLGHDTDTQYFGPGTRLTVL.

The genes are TRBV5-8 and TRBJ1-2, with D possibly being TRBD1 (6 bases). CDR1 and CDR2 (germline): SGHTS, YDEGEE. V was cut by 2 bases and J by 3 bases, with 14 bases left in between. The CDR3 is 15 amino acids. The CDR3, as DNA: TGTGCCAGCAGCTTCACAGGGACGGGGTACTATGGCTACACCTTC. Amino acids: CASSFTGTGYYGYTF.